The 9 T cell receptor beta chains reported below all come from one sample, sequenced in a study of regulatory T cells in long-lasting Graves disease. Relying on iRepertoire HTBI primers and Arm-PCR of CDR3 regions, the team built TCR beta libraries. One entry per CDR3 protein, called by TCRdb with MiXCR from the multiplex PCR reads. The sample lists around 460,000 distinct CDR3 sequences; 20% to 25% were seen once. Stated time point: persistent/refractory GD, antithyroid drugs over 5 years with positive TRAb. PBMC RNA served as the TCR library source. Sample: peripheral blood mononuclear cells (PBMCs), taken when the disease was refractory, from a patient treated with antithyroid drugs. These receptors were obtained from a female donor with Graves disease.

This clonotype was seen a few times. The rearrangement uses TRBV7-6 and TRBJ1-1; weak D call: TRBD1 (6 bases). The CDR3 length is 15 residues. The germline CDR1 and CDR2 sequences are SGHVS and FNYEAQ. Trimming took 4 bases from V and 1 from J, leaving 13 bases between them. The CDR3 nucleotides read TGTGCCAGCAGCTCATGGGACACCGAGAACACTGAAGCTTTCTTT. Translating it yields CASSSWDTENTEAFF.

In its sample, this clonotype was seen a few times. V usage is TRBV3-1 and J usage is TRBJ1-1, with TRBD1 matching over 8 bases. The CDR3 is 12 amino acids. Per germline, CDR1 LGHDT and CDR2 YNNKEL (reference sequence). Trimming cost V 0 bases and J 11 bases; bases outside gene matches: 2. CDR3 in DNA: TGTGCCAGCAGCCAAGAGACAGGGGTGGCTTTCTTT. Translation: CASSQETGVAFF.

This clonotype was counted many times. The chain has TRBV12-3 or TRBV12-4 and TRBJ2-7; 9 positions match TRBD2. The CDR3 extends over 15 amino acids. The junction had 8 bases not matched to a gene; V was cut back by 6 bases and J by 2 bases. The CDR3 sequence is CASRFTSGPPYEQYF. CDR3 DNA sequence: TGTGCCAGCAGATTCACTAGCGGGCCCCCCTACGAGCAGTACTTC.

This clonotype was picked up many times. The genes are TRBV28 and TRBJ2-7; D might be TRBD2 (6 bases). Trimming took off 5 bases at V and 4 bases at J, with 21 bases between the two ends. The germline V gene encodes CDR1 MDHEN and CDR2 SYDVKM. This CDR3 has 16 amino acids. CDR3 in DNA: TGTGCCAGCAGTCCGGCTGGGGCGGGGACCCCTTACGAGCAGTACTTC. Its protein is CASSPAGAGTPYEQYF.

This clonotype was recorded many times. V gene TRBV25-1 combines with J gene TRBJ2-5; D remains unclear. The V gene lost 1 base and the J gene lost 4 bases, with 10 bases spanning the gap. Germline V gene data show CDR1 as MGHDK and CDR2 as SYGVNS. The CDR3 spans 14 residues. CDR3 in DNA: TGTGCCAGCAGTGAATTAAGGTCTCGAGAGACCCAGTACTTC. Translated: CASSELRSRETQYF. Complete variable domain (other parts from reference TRBV25-1 and TRBJ2-5): EADIYQTPRYLVIGTGKKITLECSQTMGHDKMYWYQQDPGMELHLIHYSYGVNSTEKGDLSSESTVSRIRTEHFPLTLESARPSHTSQYLCASSELRSRETQYFGPGTRLLVL.

The chain carries TRBV5-1 and TRBJ1-1; 7 nucleotides line up with TRBD1. There are 18 residues in the CDR3. The V and J ends lost 4 bases and 1 base, in that order; junction bases with no gene match: 16. Germline loops: CDR1 SGHRS, CDR2 YFSETQ. CDR3 DNA: TGCGCCAGCAGCCACAACTACAGGGGCCGCTACCCGAACACTGAAGCTTTCTTT. Encoded protein: CASSHNYRGRYPNTEAFF.

This clonotype was counted between two and nine times. This sequence joins TRBV12-3 or TRBV12-4 and TRBJ1-5, with 7 bases aligning to TRBD1. The CDR3 sequence is 14 residues long. Unmatched junction bases numbered 6, after V lost 7 bases and J lost 3 bases. The CDR3 here is CASKPGGANQPQHF. CDR3 nucleotide sequence: TGTGCCAGCAAACCAGGGGGGGCCAATCAGCCCCAGCATTTT.

This clonotype was observed many times. The chain links TRBV28 to TRBJ2-7; 9 bases line up with TRBD2. Per germline, CDR1 MDHEN and CDR2 SYDVKM. This CDR3 has 15 amino acids. Trimming removed 5 bases from V and 3 bases from J; junction bases left unmatched: 8. The CDR3 DNA reads TGTGCCAGCAGTCGTCCTAGCGGGGCACACTACGAGCAGTACTTC. Translation: CASSRPSGAHYEQYF. Combining the CDR3 with reference TRBV28 and TRBJ2-7 gives the whole variable domain DVKVTQSSRYLVKRTGEKVFLECVQDMDHENMFWYRQDPGLGLRLIYFSYDVKMKEKGDIPEGYSVSREKKERFSLILESASTNQTSMYLCASSRPSGAHYEQYFGPGTRLTVT.

The chain has TRBV7-9 and TRBJ1-1; TRBD1 matches at 7 bases. The CDR3 extends over 17 amino acids. The V and J ends lost 1 base and 0 bases, in that order; junction bases with no gene match: 8. CDR1 is SEHNR and CDR2 is FQNEAQ in the germline V gene (reference sequence). CDR3 DNA sequence: TGTGCCAGCAGCTTAGTTTTGGACAGGAGAATGAACACTGAAGCTTTCTTT. The encoded protein is CASSLVLDRRMNTEAFF.